These T cell receptor beta chains were read from a single sample in a study of spatial heterogeneity in lung cancer. TCRdb called the 5' RACE reads again in MiXCR, with one record for every CDR3 protein. The table records about 38,000 distinct CDR3 sequences, roughly 7.4% of them present only once. This sample comprised PBMCs, obtained at surgery. The receptors derive from a male donor with early-stage non-small cell lung cancer. The CDR3 runs from the conserved cysteine through the conserved F or W. D genes are given only for firm matches. A clone size is listed for some rows: how often the clone was seen (once, few, many), or a class if it is expanded.

D: TRBD1; J: TRBJ1-1; V: TRBV7-6; size: many; DNA: TGTGCCAGCAGCTCCCGAAGAGCAGGGGGAAAGGATGAAGCTTTCTTT; CDR3: CASSSRRAGGKDEAFF
D: NA; J: TRBJ2-3; V: TRBV7-9; size: many; DNA: TGTGCCAGCAGCTTAGATTCTAGCGTCTCTAGCACAGATACGCAGTATTTT; CDR3: CASSLDSSVSSTDTQYF
D: NA; J: TRBJ2-1; V: TRBV20-1; size: once; DNA: TGCAGTGCTAGTTGGGACTTCTCCTACAATGAGCAGTTCTTC; CDR3: CSASWDFSYNEQFF
D: TRBD1; J: TRBJ1-1; V: TRBV12-3/TRBV12-4; size: NA; DNA: TGTGCCAGCAGTTTATCAGGGGGAACTGAAGCTTTCTTT; CDR3: CASSLSGGTEAFF
D: NA; J: TRBJ2-3; V: TRBV5-1; size: NA; DNA: TGCGCCAGCAGCTTGGCACAGGGCACAGATACGCAGTATTTT; CDR3: CASSLAQGTDTQYF
D: TRBD1; J: TRBJ2-6; V: TRBV7-2; size: many; DNA: TGTGCCAGCAGCCTCTACGGACAGGGAGGCTCTGGGGCCAACGTCCTGACTTTC; CDR3: CASSLYGQGGSGANVLTF
D: NA; J: TRBJ1-1; V: TRBV6-1; size: many; DNA: TGTGCCAGCGGTGCCGGCGGGAACACTGAAGCTTTCTTT; CDR3: CASGAGGNTEAFF
D: NA; J: TRBJ2-3; V: TRBV14; size: few; DNA: TGTGCCAGCAGCCAAACGACCACCAGCACAGATACGCAGTATTTT; CDR3: CASSQTTTSTDTQYF
D: TRBD2; J: TRBJ2-5; V: TRBV12-5; size: many; DNA: TGTGCTAGTGGTTTGGTACGAAGCGGGGGATTCCAAGAGACCCAGTACTTC; CDR3: CASGLVRSGGFQETQYF
D: TRBD1; J: TRBJ1-4; V: TRBV20-1; size: many; DNA: TGCAGTGCTACCGGGACAGGGACAGCGGAAAAACTGTTTTTT; CDR3: CSATGTGTAEKLFF
D: NA; J: TRBJ2-7; V: TRBV10-3; size: many; DNA: TGTGCCTCGTCGGGGTCCTACGAGCAGTACTTC; CDR3: CASSGSYEQYF
D: NA; J: TRBJ1-6; V: TRBV7-2; size: few; DNA: TGTGCCAGCAGCTTAACAGGGTCCCATAATTCACCCCTCCACTTT; CDR3: CASSLTGSHNSPLHF
D: NA; J: TRBJ1-1; V: TRBV29-1; size: many; DNA: TGCAGCGTTGGCAGCGACAGGGAAGCTTTCTTT; CDR3: CSVGSDREAFF
D: TRBD2; J: TRBJ2-5; V: TRBV24-1; size: few; DNA: TGTGCCACCATACGGGGGGTCCCTCAAGAGACCCAGTACTTC; CDR3: CATIRGVPQETQYF
D: NA; J: TRBJ2-5; V: TRBV6-2/TRBV6-3; size: few; DNA: TGTGCCAGCAGGTCTAGTTTTGGGGAGACCCAGTACTTC; CDR3: CASRSSFGETQYF
D: NA; J: TRBJ1-5; V: TRBV14; size: many; DNA: TGTGCCGCCGACCCCGGCTTATGGCCCCAGCATTTT; CDR3: CAADPGLWPQHF
D: NA; J: TRBJ2-3; V: TRBV20-1; size: many; DNA: TGCAGTGCTAGGGATTATATATGGGGGACAGATACGCAGTATTTT; CDR3: CSARDYIWGTDTQYF